This T cell receptor beta chain was recovered during a study of blood T cell repertoires in COVID-19. Study background: Material from acute and convalescent COVID-19 was sourced from the United States, Italy and Spain. The analysed material was cDNA or gDNA that came from T cells, B-cell-depleted T cells, or PBMCs.

Original methodology: Estimated nucleated cell counts came from reference gene primer amplification. The table came from immunoSEQ multiplex PCR; TCRdb's copy has only in-frame clones and leaves some out. The V and J calls and clone size come from that table; D and trimming were worked out from the DNA. The table shows some 190,000 clones, with about 86% occurring only once. The germline V gene encodes CDR1 SGDLS and CDR2 YYNGEE. V gave up 0 bases and J gave up 3 bases, with 7 bases separating them. The CDR3 totals 14 residues. The V and J genes are TRBV9 and TRBJ1-5; D ambiguous. The sample comprised peripheral blood. The clonotype comes from a man aged 18 to 29 with active or convalescent COVID-19. The CDR3 sequence is CASSVDSFNQPQHF. CDR3 bases: TGTGCCAGCAGCGTAGACAGTTTCAATCAGCCCCAGCATTTT.